Described below is a single T cell receptor beta chain sequence and its context. TCRdb's table, derived via immunoSEQ multiplex PCR, lists solely in-frame clones and lacks some. The repertoire holds over 60,000 clones, with over 75% as singletons. The record originates from a study of control samples from healthy donors and cancer patients. CDR3 length equals 19 residues. Germline lookup yields CDR1 KGHDR and CDR2 SFDVKD. V lost 4 bases to trimming and J lost 8 bases; unmatched junction nucleotides: 16. This TCR derives from a middle-aged man in good health. The chain carries TRBV24-1 and TRBJ2-1; TRBD2 agrees at 13 bases. The sample consisted of blood. In DNA form, the CDR3 reads TGTGCCACCAGTGAGGACAGGGGGCGAGGGACTAGCGGGATTTATGAGCAGTTCTTC. Its translation: CATSEDRGRGTSGIYEQFF.